The 2 T cell receptor beta chains reported below all come from one sample, sequenced in a study of T cells expressing NK-cell markers. TCRdb reprocessed the 5' RACE reads and stores each CDR3 protein as one record, lacking DNA. Found here are about 440,000 distinct CDR3 sequences; the top ten clones hold roughly 7.2%. Sequencing was done on a sample of blood T cells: a sorted CD56 or NKG2C T cell subset, CD4+ or CD8+ T cells, or bulk PBMC T cells (not recorded which). These TCRs come from a woman between 18 and 70 years old in good health.

The chain couples TRBV27 to TRBJ2-5; lacking DNA, the TRBD1 call made by TCRdb goes unchecked. This CDR3 has 15 amino acids. CDR1 is MNHEY and CDR2 is SMNVEV in the germline V gene (reference sequence). The CDR3 sequence: CASRPRDSPKETQYF.

The rearrangement links TRBV6-1 to TRBJ2-3. Per germline, CDR1 MNHNS and CDR2 SASEGT. The CDR3 is 13 residues long. The CDR3 here is CASRRSTTDTQYF.